This T cell receptor (beta chain) was documented in a study of T cell responses to AZD1222 COVID-19 vaccine. V shed 3 bases and J shed 9 bases, with 15 bases lying between them. This CDR3 is built from 14 residues. The germline gives CDR1 LGHNT, CDR2 FRNRAP. Study conclusions and caveats: Researchers took repertoire samples only after the peak T cell response had come. Spike as a whole was targeted by vaccine-associated CD4 TCRs, dominant at 160-218 and 743-854. Among the donors, most were white British and more were female, and clonal diversity was possibly underestimated.

A remark on this clone: Antigen: not known.

The protocol was immunoSEQ multiplex PCR, while the TCRdb copy is restricted to in-frame clones and leaves out a portion. The table has 150,000 or so clones, approximately 90% seen once. The sequence was collected from an adult in good health. The V call is TRBV12-5, the J call TRBJ2-4; maybe TRBD1 (5 bases). The sample was peripheral blood, taken on day 0 of AZD1222 vaccination. CDR3 in DNA: TGTGCTAGTGGTTTCGGACACGATCGGAGCATTCAGTACTTC. Protein: CASGFGHDRSIQYF.